A selection of T cell receptor beta chains follows, all from one sample in a study of cytomegalovirus exposure and HLA in healthy donors. Sequencing used immunoSEQ multiplex PCR; TCRdb keeps in-frame clones, though not all of them. The table shows 90,000 to 150,000 clones, with roughly three quarters occurring only once. Material for sequencing was PBMCs. The source of these receptors is a woman aged 40-49 years in good health and CMV-seropositive. CDR3s include the opening cysteine and the closing phenylalanine or tryptophan. Each record gives: D gene, V gene, J gene, clone size, CDR3 protein, CDR3 DNA. D genes are given only for firm matches. Only part of the rows carry a size: once, few, many, or a class if the clone is expanded.

d_gene: NA; v_gene: TRBV13; j_gene: TRBJ1-6; abundance: NA; CDR3aa: CASSLYGSPLHF; CDR3nt: TGTGCCAGCAGCCTATATGGTTCACCCCTCCACTTT
d_gene: TRBD2; v_gene: TRBV18; j_gene: TRBJ2-1; abundance: NA; CDR3aa: CASSPRGGRDNEQFF; CDR3nt: TGTGCCAGCTCCCCCCGGGGGGGCCGAGACAATGAGCAGTTCTTC
d_gene: NA; v_gene: TRBV12-1; j_gene: TRBJ1-2; abundance: NA; CDR3aa: CASSSCTGADYGYTF; CDR3nt: TGTGCCAGCAGCTCCTGCACAGGGGCAGACTATGGCTACACCTTC
d_gene: NA; v_gene: TRBV2; j_gene: TRBJ1-6; abundance: NA; CDR3aa: CATPDGNQNSPLHF; CDR3nt: TGTGCCACCCCCGACGGGAATCAAAATTCACCCCTCCACTTT
d_gene: NA; v_gene: TRBV5-1; j_gene: TRBJ2-1; abundance: NA; CDR3aa: CASSLGDTAGYNEQFF; CDR3nt: TGCGCCAGCAGCTTGGGGGACACGGCGGGTTACAATGAGCAGTTCTTC
d_gene: NA; v_gene: TRBV6-5; j_gene: TRBJ1-5; abundance: NA; CDR3aa: CASSYSQTSNQPQHF; CDR3nt: TGTGCCAGCAGTTACTCACAGACGAGCAATCAGCCCCAGCATTTT
d_gene: NA; v_gene: TRBV4-1; j_gene: TRBJ1-4; abundance: few; CDR3aa: CASSSLVGAEYEKLFF; CDR3nt: TGCGCCAGCAGCTCACTAGTGGGGGCAGAGTATGAAAAACTGTTTTTT
d_gene: NA; v_gene: TRBV2; j_gene: TRBJ1-2; abundance: NA; CDR3aa: CASSTSGYGYTF; CDR3nt: TGTGCCAGCAGTACTAGCGGATATGGCTACACCTTC
d_gene: TRBD1; v_gene: TRBV5-1; j_gene: TRBJ1-4; abundance: few; CDR3aa: CASSPGLQGKKEKLFF; CDR3nt: TGCGCCAGCAGCCCCGGTTTACAGGGGAAGAAGGAAAAACTGTTTTTT
d_gene: NA; v_gene: TRBV7-9; j_gene: TRBJ2-7; abundance: NA; CDR3aa: CASSPRQSSYEQYF; CDR3nt: TGTGCCAGCAGCCCTCGACAGTCCTCTTACGAGCAGTACTTC
d_gene: TRBD1; v_gene: TRBV6-5; j_gene: TRBJ1-4; abundance: NA; CDR3aa: CASSYLDRAGGKLFF; CDR3nt: TGTGCCAGCAGTTACCTGGACAGGGCCGGCGGAAAACTGTTTTTT
d_gene: NA; v_gene: TRBV5-1; j_gene: TRBJ1-3; abundance: few; CDR3aa: CASSLVSGVGNTIYF; CDR3nt: TGCGCCAGCAGCTTGGTGTCAGGGGTTGGAAACACCATATATTTT
d_gene: NA; v_gene: TRBV2; j_gene: TRBJ1-3; abundance: once; CDR3aa: CASSEGLLRNTIYF; CDR3nt: TGTGCCAGCAGTGAGGGACTCCTACGGAACACCATATATTTT
d_gene: TRBD2; v_gene: TRBV6-1; j_gene: TRBJ2-1; abundance: NA; CDR3aa: CASIFERGGVYEQFF; CDR3nt: TGTGCCAGCATTTTCGAGCGGGGGGGCGTGTATGAGCAGTTCTTC
d_gene: TRBD1; v_gene: TRBV7-9; j_gene: TRBJ2-1; abundance: NA; CDR3aa: CASSSTGVVNEQFF; CDR3nt: TGTGCCAGCAGCTCGACAGGGGTGGTAAATGAGCAGTTCTTC
d_gene: NA; v_gene: TRBV6-1; j_gene: TRBJ1-5; abundance: NA; CDR3aa: CASSEASVQPQHF; CDR3nt: TGTGCCAGCAGTGAAGCGTCGGTTCAGCCCCAGCATTTT
d_gene: NA; v_gene: TRBV30; j_gene: TRBJ1-5; abundance: NA; CDR3aa: CAWSLTADNQPQHF; CDR3nt: TGTGCCTGGAGTTTAACAGCCGACAATCAGCCCCAGCATTTT
d_gene: NA; v_gene: TRBV30; j_gene: TRBJ1-3; abundance: NA; CDR3aa: CAWSATKQASIYF; CDR3nt: TGTGCCTGGAGTGCAACAAAACAGGCTTCTATATATTTT
d_gene: NA; v_gene: TRBV19; j_gene: TRBJ2-7; abundance: NA; CDR3aa: CASSIAAGHSYEQYF; CDR3nt: TGTGCCAGTAGTATAGCAGCGGGCCACTCCTACGAGCAGTACTTC
d_gene: NA; v_gene: TRBV18; j_gene: TRBJ1-1; abundance: few; CDR3aa: CASSPRESTEAFF; CDR3nt: TGTGCCAGCTCACCCCGGGAATCCACTGAAGCTTTCTTT
d_gene: NA; v_gene: TRBV9; j_gene: TRBJ2-3; abundance: NA; CDR3aa: CASTRGGVLSGDTQYF; CDR3nt: TGTGCCAGCACTCGGGGCGGGGTACTTTCCGGAGATACGCAGTATTTT
d_gene: TRBD1; v_gene: TRBV2; j_gene: TRBJ1-5; abundance: NA; CDR3aa: CASRRDRRPVPNQPQHF; CDR3nt: TGTGCCAGCAGGAGGGACAGGAGACCCGTCCCCAATCAGCCCCAGCATTTT
d_gene: NA; v_gene: TRBV7-9; j_gene: TRBJ2-7; abundance: NA; CDR3aa: CASSLLDDYEQYF; CDR3nt: TGTGCCAGCAGCTTATTAGATGACTACGAGCAGTACTTC
d_gene: TRBD1; v_gene: TRBV19; j_gene: TRBJ1-4; abundance: few; CDR3aa: CASSGGMGTANEKLFF; CDR3nt: TGTGCCAGTAGTGGGGGGATGGGGACAGCGAATGAAAAACTGTTTTTT
d_gene: NA; v_gene: TRBV10-3; j_gene: TRBJ1-3; abundance: NA; CDR3aa: CAISPGKGNTIYF; CDR3nt: TGTGCCATCAGCCCGGGGAAAGGAAACACCATATATTTT
d_gene: NA; v_gene: TRBV10-3; j_gene: TRBJ2-1; abundance: few; CDR3aa: CALRGTPLNEQFF; CDR3nt: TGTGCCTTACGAGGAACCCCTCTGAATGAGCAGTTCTTC
d_gene: TRBD2; v_gene: TRBV6-6; j_gene: TRBJ2-1; abundance: once; CDR3aa: CASSGVAGGTHNEQFF; CDR3nt: TGTGCCAGCAGCGGGGTCGCGGGGGGGACCCACAATGAGCAGTTCTTC
d_gene: NA; v_gene: TRBV5-1; j_gene: TRBJ2-7; abundance: NA; CDR3aa: CASSLLQGYEQYF; CDR3nt: TGCGCCAGCAGCTTGCTACAGGGTTACGAGCAGTACTTC
d_gene: NA; v_gene: TRBV6-5; j_gene: TRBJ1-1; abundance: few; CDR3aa: CASRITWEGNTEAFF; CDR3nt: TGTGCCAGCAGGATAACCTGGGAGGGGAACACTGAAGCTTTCTTT
d_gene: TRBD1; v_gene: TRBV6-1; j_gene: TRBJ1-2; abundance: NA; CDR3aa: CASSGTGGHLYGYTF; CDR3nt: TGTGCCAGCAGTGGGACAGGGGGCCATCTATATGGCTACACCTTC
d_gene: NA; v_gene: TRBV19; j_gene: TRBJ1-1; abundance: NA; CDR3aa: CASSARTGGRNTEAFF; CDR3nt: TGTGCCAGTAGTGCTCGGACCGGGGGGCGGAACACTGAAGCTTTCTTT
d_gene: NA; v_gene: TRBV5-1; j_gene: TRBJ2-7; abundance: NA; CDR3aa: CASGSGIARAHEQYF; CDR3nt: TGCGCCAGCGGGTCGGGAATTGCTAGAGCCCACGAGCAGTACTTC
d_gene: NA; v_gene: TRBV4-1; j_gene: TRBJ2-7; abundance: NA; CDR3aa: CASSQDPGREGEQYF; CDR3nt: TGCGCCAGCAGCCAAGATCCCGGACGCGAGGGCGAGCAGTACTTC
d_gene: NA; v_gene: TRBV5-1; j_gene: TRBJ1-1; abundance: NA; CDR3aa: CASSPGNTEAFF; CDR3nt: TGCGCCAGCAGCCCCGGGAACACTGAAGCTTTCTTT